This T cell receptor (beta chain) was identified in a study of cytomegalovirus exposure and HLA in healthy donors (dated by TCRdb to about 2017). A note on the overall study: An earlier analysis of 550 to 700 of the donors reported 250 to 350 Gb of sequence data and around 120 million unique TCR beta sequences from 150 million to 200 million T cells. In an earlier analysis of about 590 of the donors, high-throughput TCR beta sequencing was used to judge whether each TCR beta V gene segment behaved as functional or pseudogenic. Roughly 5 DR-DQ haplotypes were handled as single units for association and clustering, since linkage in the cohort was strong. About 300 gigabases of sequencing data and around 87 million unique TCR sequences were included in an early release covering about 700 HLA-typed donors. Rather than using new phenotypic data, the later analysis identified candidate immune exposures from TCR beta sequences and from how often those sequences occurred across donors. The study profiled the T cell repertoires of hundreds of subjects by immunosequencing and related them to cytomegalovirus serostatus. The study was designed to test whether signatures of past pathogen exposure could be identified by cataloging public T cell receptors. The study combined high-throughput TCR immunosequencing, statistical association of individual TCRs with disease status, and machine learning to predict cytomegalovirus infection status. Both class I and class II loci were covered by HLA typing, at four-digit resolution. A separate validation cohort of roughly 120 different subjects was used in addition to the approximately 670-subject first cohort. Donor age, sex, ethnicity and CMV serostatus were compiled alongside the repertoire data. A later analysis re-analyzed previously published TCR beta repertoires from 666 donors and added high-resolution HLA genotyping to study TCR occurrence patterns. All discovery cohort repertoires had been generated using a single sequencing platform. The number of typed donors differed by locus: 629-630 for A, B, C, DRB1 and DQB1; some 540 for DQA1; 606 for DPA1; and 400 to 480 for DPB1. Among the approximately 400 genotyped donors, more than 70% belonged to the genetic ancestry cluster associated with self-reported Caucasian donors. A later genetic analysis took genome-wide SNP genotypes for about 65% of the roughly 670 donors and used that subset as a discovery cohort. Among a few hundred genotyped donors of the cohort, an average of around 240,000 unique TCR beta nucleotide sequences were sequenced per donor, 15% to 20% of them non-productive. Study-wide findings and limitations: According to a later analysis, TCR association rates differed among HLA loci, with DRB1 alleles showing the most associated TCRs and HLA-C alleles showing the fewest. In vitro tests confirmed that a few of the cytomegalovirus-associated TCR beta chains recognize cytomegalovirus antigens. It was suggested by the authors that the approach could potentially be generalized to other disease states and immunological phenotypes. Immune exposure information for the cohort was limited to CMV serostatus. According to a later analysis, most CMV-associated TCR beta chains appeared to be HLA-restricted, and the HLA associations seemed to be driven largely by CMV exposure. A later analysis associated around 16,000 TCR beta sequences with specific HLA alleles at a false discovery rate of 0.05. In a later analysis, several top co-occurrence clusters were reported to appear linked to parvovirus B19, influenza, CMV and Epstein-Barr virus. In a later analysis, HLA-associated TCR beta chains showed more clonal expansion and lower generation probabilities than non-associated chains that were equally common. Some IMGT-functional V segments, including TRBV6-2 and TRBV6-3, could not be told apart with the 87-base-pair reads, so those segments were excluded. Cytomegalovirus status was reported to be diagnosed by the classifier with high specificity and sensitivity in both the original and validation cohorts. Because HLA typing was missing for some donors at each locus, association tests included only the typed subset. V-gene and J-gene trimming of TCR beta chains was associated with a missense DCLRE1C variant in a later genetic analysis, and the association was replicated in an independent cohort. The earlier analysis of approximately 540 of the donors excluded over 15 rarely observed V segments, including chromosome 9 orphons, because counts were too low. A group of highly shared sequence variants was considered likely to be a technical artifact of the sequencing pipeline. A further reported finding was that TCR beta sequences accurately predicted the HLA-A and HLA-B alleles for most subjects in the first cohort. When HLA alleles, especially DR and DQ, strongly co-occurred, TCR associations were difficult to assign to individual alleles. An earlier analysis of 450 to 750 of the donors showed that most TCR beta V segments appeared in productive rearrangements either about 87% or about 30% of the time, which broadly matched IMGT annotations. Linkage disequilibrium might explain the correlated functional status among segregating V segments, but an unknown experimental factor could not be excluded. Most TCR sequences were seen in very few donors, while some public TCRs were found in many individuals. The study listed approximately 160 TCR beta chains as associated with cytomegalovirus. In this cohort, only TCR beta chains were sequenced, and detectable features were limited by the absence of alpha or paired-chain data. Roughly uniform sequencing depth across donors was assumed in presence/absence analyses, although this assumption may not hold. In a later genetic analysis, fewer N-insertions in productive TCRs were reported among donors in an Asian-associated ancestry cluster than the approximately 670-donor mean.

A note on this clone: The specificity of this receptor is unknown. Per-base quality was not reported, and no clone a single base away is much larger than it.

The cohort comprised around 700 healthy bone marrow donors. At the time of sampling, every cohort member was nominally healthy, though immune exposures that went unrecorded were likely present. The donor was CMV seronegative and belonged to the group of 352 seronegative cohort members. A peripheral blood sample was provided by each donor, and peripheral blood mononuclear cells were used for TCR beta sequencing. Genomic DNA extraction from the blood cell samples was performed with the Qiagen DNeasy Blood Extraction Kit. Libraries were made using the immunoSEQ multiplex PCR assay. The multiplex PCR relied on a mix of 60 forward primers for TCR Vbeta segments and 13 reverse primers for TCR Jbeta segments. The CDR3 region of rearranged TCR beta genes was amplified from genomic DNA with a multiplex PCR assay. Amplified TCR beta libraries were sequenced as 87-base-pair reads on the Illumina HiSeq System. In the paper's pipeline: A later analysis tallied around 80 million unique TCR beta chains across the 700 or so repertoires, and roughly 11 million of those chains were shared by two or more donors. To remove PCR and sequencing errors, raw reads were error-corrected and collapsed into unique sequences using a nearest-neighbor algorithm that merged closely related sequences. Alignment of CDR3 sequences to IMGT reference sequences was used to assign V, D and J gene segments. Each retained sequence needed at least a six-nucleotide match to both a V gene segment and a J gene segment. A rearrangement counted as productive if the CDR3 had no stop codons and remained in frame with V and J, and every other rearrangement counted as non-productive. CDR3 was defined by IMGT convention, running from the second conserved V-encoded cysteine to the conserved J-encoded phenylalanine. In an earlier analysis of more than 550 of the donors, sequences lacking an unambiguous match to a single V gene segment were excluded. An earlier analysis of fewer than 750 of the donors called V segments functional above 56.7% productive rearrangements and segregating when the between-donor standard deviation exceeded 5%. A statistical classification framework was built for diagnosing cytomegalovirus status from the catalog of TCR beta chain sequences. A later analysis assigned V and J genes by comparing TCR nucleotide sequences with IMGT/GENE-DB human TR gene sequences. Using the TCRdist pipeline, a later analysis assigned CDR3 sequences along with most-parsimonious VDJ recombination scenarios. In a later analysis, each TCR beta chain was defined by its CDR3 amino acid sequence together with its V-gene family, and reads without a unique V-gene family were excluded. To address suspected cross-contamination and a sequencing artifact, a later analysis removed several hundred highly shared, low-generation-probability nucleotide sequences. A later analysis calculated a clonal expansion index for each public chain from normalized within-repertoire ranks of inferred template counts. In a later analysis, generation probabilities were computed using a VDJ recombination model fitted to out-of-frame rearrangements, and the results were checked against IGoR. Hypergeometric tests were used in a later analysis to score TCR-TCR, TCR-HLA and TCR-CMV co-occurrence, with a repertoire-size bias correction applied to the TCR pairs. To estimate false discovery rates, a later analysis permuted the HLA or CMV assignments 20 times. A later analysis grouped co-occurring TCRs with DBSCAN, adding TCRdist sequence similarity when clustering within HLA-allele-positive subsets. Co-occurrence clustering excluded repertoires with fewer than 30,000 or more than 120,000 public chains, plus five with anomalous nucleotide sharing. Entries here come from immuneACCESS through TCRdb and include only in-frame sequences with V and J called. Some clones fail to appear in such tables; in the studies checked, an unresolved V gene covers under half of the shortfall, and the cause of the remainder is unknown. V and J calls and clone size are given by that table; D and trimming were obtained from the DNA. This sample gives 200,000 or so clones in total; roughly 83% of them show up just once. The top ten hold around 1.5% of the sample.

From the cysteine through the phenylalanine, the CDR3 covers 14 amino acids. The kept DNA is CDR3 alone, 42 bases in frame from the first base. The germline V gene gives CDR1 as SNHLY and CDR2 as FYNNEI. The junction shows trimming of 6 bases on V and 5 bases on J, plus 13 bases between the germline ends. The TCR sequence derives from a girl between 5 and 17 years old in good health and CMV-seronegative. The rearranged segments are TRBV2 and TRBJ2-2; the D gene is possibly TRBD1, with 5 bases matching. The material sequenced was PBMCs. The DNA reads TGTGCCAGCAGCCAACAGGTTTTGACCGGGGAGCTGTTTTTT. This codes for CASSQQVLTGELFF.